A single sample is the source of the 12 T cell receptor beta chains below, sequenced in a study of CD8+ T cells in alopecia areata. Treatment in this sample: oral pan-JAK inhibitor, 5-10 mg twice daily. Sequencing relied on a cDNA template that was reverse transcribed from extracted RNA. The protocol was immunoSEQ multiplex PCR, while the TCRdb copy is restricted to in-frame clones and leaves out a portion. The profile shows some 42,000 clones, around nine tenths of them singletons. The specimen comprised CD8+ T cells sorted from blood, sampled at week 24, from a patient treated with tofacitinib. The receptor source for this set is a human donor with alopecia areata.

The chain links TRBV27 to TRBJ2-1; 8 nucleotides align to TRBD2. The germline V gene has CDR1 MNHEY and CDR2 SMNVEV (reference sequence). V was pared by 10 bases and J by 7 bases, with 18 bases of the junction left unmatched. The CDR3 contains 16 residues. This CDR3 is CATNTIPGLGVNEQFF. In DNA, the CDR3 is TGTGCCACCAACACCATACCGGGACTAGGGGTGAATGAGCAGTTCTTC.

This clone showed up just once. The rearrangement links TRBV27 to TRBJ2-3; perhaps TRBD2 as D (6 bases). V was cut by 3 bases and J by 2 bases, with 9 bases left in between. Looked up from germline, CDR1 is MNHEY and CDR2 is SMNVEV (reference sequence). The CDR3 spans 14 residues. The CDR3: CASSFGGITDTQYF. CDR3 in DNA: TGTGCCAGCAGTTTCGGGGGTATCACAGATACGCAGTATTTT.

CDR3 region: CSVGTGSSYEQYF. Written as DNA, the CDR3 is TGCAGCGTTGGGACAGGGTCCTCCTACGAGCAGTACTTC. The chain links TRBV29-1 to TRBJ2-7; 8 bases agree with TRBD1. CDR3 length equals 13 residues. J was trimmed by 0 bases and V by 4 bases; bases with no gene match: 2. Germline lookup yields CDR1 SQVTM and CDR2 ANQGSEA.

About this clone: This sequence may be a read error, since a much larger clone differs from it by one base. The chain combines TRBV7-8 with TRBJ2-2; D unclear. CDR3 length equals 12 residues. The germline V and J ends were trimmed by 5 bases and 3 bases, with 4 bases remaining between them. Germline assignment: CDR1 SGHVS and CDR2 FQNEAQ. CDR3 loop: CASSLDTGELFF. The CDR3 region has the DNA TGTGCCAGCAGCCTAGACACCGGGGAGCTGTTTTTT.

V gene TRBV6-6 combines with J gene TRBJ2-1; no clear D. V shed 0 bases and J shed 7 bases, with 7 bases lying between them. This CDR3 has 13 residues. CDR1 MNHNY and CDR2 SVGAGI come from the germline V gene (reference sequence). CDR3 loop: CASSYSPVNEQFF. In DNA form, the CDR3 reads TGTGCCAGCAGTTACTCACCGGTAAATGAGCAGTTCTTC.

The rearrangement links TRBV29-1 to TRBJ2-3; D remains unclear. Germline CDR1 is SQVTM and CDR2 is ANQGSEA. V lost 3 bases and J 0 bases, leaving 13 bases between the germline ends. The CDR3 sequence is 15 residues long. CDR3 sequence reads: CSVESLSSSTDTQYF. For the CDR3, the DNA is TGCAGCGTTGAGTCACTGTCATCTAGCACAGATACGCAGTATTTT.

This clone was recorded only once. This chain joins TRBV6-5 and TRBJ2-7, with unresolved D. CDR1 MNHEY and CDR2 SVGAGI come from the germline V gene. The CDR3 has 14 residues. Deletions cut 0 bases from V and 0 bases from J, with 6 bases between. The CDR3 DNA is TGTGCCAGCAGTTACTCACAGAACTCCTACGAGCAGTACTTC. Protein sequence: CASSYSQNSYEQYF.

The chain couples TRBV7-9 to TRBJ2-5, with a possible D match to TRBD1 (5 bases). Germline CDR1 reads SEHNR; CDR2 reads FQNEAQ (reference sequence). The V and J ends lost 4 bases and 5 bases respectively, with 17 bases between them. The CDR3 is 15 amino acids. CDR3: CASSSPQGLNETQYF. The CDR3 bases are TGTGCCAGCAGCTCCCCTCAGGGATTGAATGAGACCCAGTACTTC.

The chain joins TRBV25-1 to TRBJ2-1, with D tentatively TRBD2 (6 bases). Trimming shortened V by 2 bases and J by 7 bases, and 12 bases separated the two germline ends. Per the germline V gene, CDR1 is MGHDK and CDR2 is SYGVNS. CDR3 length: 14 residues. In DNA, the CDR3 is TGTGCCAGCAGTGAACGGGGACTTCAAAATGAGCAGTTCTTC. Its protein product is CASSERGLQNEQFF.

J is TRBJ2-1 and V is TRBV19, with D perhaps assigned TRBD1 or TRBD2 (5 bases each). The CDR3 has 13 amino acids. Germline V gene lookup returns CDR1 LNHDA and CDR2 SQIVND (reference sequence). Trimming removed 10 bases at V and 1 base at J, with 11 bases between. CDR3 DNA: TGTGCCATCCGGGGCGATTCCTACAATGAGCAGTTCTTC. Residues: CAIRGDSYNEQFF.

The J gene is TRBJ2-7, the V gene TRBV7-9, with D unclear. The germline V and J ends were trimmed by 2 bases and 0 bases, with 8 bases remaining between them. Germline assignment: CDR1 SEHNR and CDR2 FQNEAQ (reference sequence). The CDR3 extends over 14 amino acids. CDR3 in DNA: TGTGCCAGCAGCTTAACTGCTAGCTCCTACGAGCAGTACTTC. Protein sequence: CASSLTASSYEQYF.

The gene calls are TRBV7-9 and TRBJ1-4, with 10 positions matching TRBD1. Germline values: CDR1 SEHNR, CDR2 FQNEAQ (reference sequence). V lost 5 bases, J lost 6 bases, and 6 bases stayed unmatched. CDR3 length: 15 residues. CDR3 amino acids: CASSAWDRGHEKLFF. Written as DNA, the CDR3 is TGTGCCAGCAGCGCCTGGGACAGGGGCCATGAAAAACTGTTTTTT.